This passage covers 27 T cell receptor beta chains from one sample sequenced in a study of PD-L1 blockade in urothelial cancer. Repertoires were generated with immunoSEQ multiplex PCR, while TCRdb's copy carries only in-frame clones and drops some. Here the sample spans about 88,000 clones, around nine tenths being singletons. Source: PBMCs, taken around atezolizumab (anti-PD-L1) treatment. The receptors were sampled from a man aged 55-75 years with urothelial cancer.

The chain uses TRBV4-3 and TRBJ2-7, with a possible D match to TRBD1 (6 bases). Trimming pared 4 bases from V and 0 bases from J, leaving 7 bases between. The CDR3 covers 13 residues. Germline V gives CDR1 LGHNA, CDR2 YSLEER. The CDR3 DNA sequence: TGCGCCAGCAGCCGGGGGCCCTCCTACGAGCAGTACTTC. Translated: CASSRGPSYEQYF.

This chain uses TRBV4-2 with TRBJ2-3; possibly TRBD2 for D (6 bases). Germline V gene sequence: CDR1 LGHNA, CDR2 YNFKEQ. The CDR3 has 20 residues. V lost 4 bases, J lost 0 bases, and 26 bases lay in between. CDR3 sequence: CASSPMAGTPMNTSTDTQYF. CDR3 sequence (DNA): TGTGCCAGCAGCCCTATGGCGGGAACGCCTATGAATACTAGCACAGATACGCAGTATTTT.

This rearrangement joins TRBV6-1 to TRBJ1-1; a possible D gene is TRBD1 (6 bases). Trimming stripped 4 bases from V and 4 bases from J, with 13 bases between. The V gene's germline CDR1 is MNHNS and CDR2 SASEGT. This CDR3 has 14 residues. The CDR3 bases are TGTGCCAGCAGTGTTGAGGGAGGGGGCACTGAAGCTTTCTTT. The encoded protein is CASSVEGGGTEAFF.

By sample share, this clone is medium-sized. CDR3 nucleotides: TGTGCCAGCAGTTTGCACCTAACTATCGACAGCTTTGATAAGCCCCAGCATTTT. As protein: CASSLHLTIDSFDKPQHF. The V call is TRBV28, the J call TRBJ1-5; TRBD1 might be the D (5 bases). The germline gives CDR1 MDHEN, CDR2 SYDVKM. Trimming removed 3 bases at V and 8 bases at J, with 26 bases between. The CDR3 spans 18 residues. The complete variable domain, with remaining parts taken from reference TRBV28 and TRBJ1-5, reads DVKVTQSSRYLVKRTGEKVFLECVQDMDHENMFWYRQDPGLGLRLIYFSYDVKMKEKGDIPEGYSVSREKKERFSLILESASTNQTSMYLCASSLHLTIDSFDKPQHFGDGTRLSIL.

This chain connects TRBV5-1 to TRBJ2-1, with 12 bases aligning to TRBD2. The CDR3 is 14 amino acids. From germline, CDR1 is SGHRS and CDR2 YFSETQ. The trim removed 4 bases at V and 6 bases at J, leaving 2 bases unmatched. The CDR3 coding sequence is TGCGCCAGCAGCCGGACTAGCGGGACCAATGAGCAGTTCTTC. Protein: CASSRTSGTNEQFF.

This chain uses TRBV7-9 with TRBJ1-5; TRBD1 matches at 10 bases. The V gene's germline CDR1 is SEHNR and CDR2 FQNEAQ (reference sequence). V lost 5 bases and J lost 1; bases outside the gene matches: 2. The CDR3 extends over 15 amino acids. In DNA, the CDR3 is TGTGCCAGCAGCCCGGGACAGGGGAGCAATCAGCCCCAGCATTTT. It specifies CASSPGQGSNQPQHF.

This clone was seen just once. The rearrangement joins TRBV7-2 to TRBJ2-7, with 10 bases fitting TRBD2. After removal of 7 bases from V and 3 bases from J, the junction contained 3 bases not matched to a gene. This CDR3 contains 13 residues. From germline, CDR1 is SGHTA and CDR2 FQGNSA. The chain's CDR3 is CASNQRGGYEQYF. CDR3 in DNA: TGTGCCAGCAACCAGCGGGGGGGCTACGAGCAGTACTTC.

V gene TRBV19 combines with J gene TRBJ2-7, with D possibly being TRBD1 (6 bases). This CDR3 is built from 14 residues. The ends were cut back, 5 bases at V and 6 bases at J, with 17 bases in the middle. The V gene's germline CDR1 is LNHDA and CDR2 SQIVND (reference sequence). CDR3 residues: CASSSAGDGAEQYF. The CDR3 coding sequence is TGTGCCAGTAGTTCCGCAGGGGACGGTGCCGAGCAGTACTTC.

By sample fraction, this clone is medium-sized (0.01 to 0.1%). The chain is built from TRBV6-6 and TRBJ1-1; TRBD1 agrees at 8 bases. The trim removed 8 bases at V and 5 bases at J, leaving 10 bases unmatched. The CDR3 has 14 residues. Germline lookup yields CDR1 MNHNY and CDR2 SVGAGI (reference sequence). CDR3 in amino acids: CASRTGGLGTEAFF. The CDR3 coding sequence is TGTGCCAGCCGTACAGGGGGGTTGGGGACTGAAGCTTTCTTT.

The chain couples TRBV4-3 to TRBJ2-3; 8 positions match TRBD2. The germline gives CDR1 LGHNA, CDR2 YSLEER. J gave up 1 base and V 3 bases, and 6 bases lay outside the gene matches. CDR3 size: 16 residues. CDR3 amino acids: CASSQRLASRTDTQYF. CDR3 DNA sequence: TGCGCCAGCAGCCAGAGACTAGCGTCTCGCACAGATACGCAGTATTTT.

The rearrangement uses TRBV5-4 and TRBJ2-5; TRBD2 might be the D (5 bases). CDR1 SGHNT and CDR2 YYREEE come from the germline V gene (reference sequence). The CDR3 consists of 12 residues. V was pared by 6 bases and J by 5 bases, with 11 bases between. CDR3: CASTSGMETQYF. As DNA, the CDR3 is TGTGCCAGCACTTCGGGAATGGAGACCCAGTACTTC.

This clone was picked up one time. The chain carries TRBV4-2 and TRBJ1-5, with 9 bases that match TRBD1. The CDR3 has 16 residues. Germline V lookup: CDR1 LGHNA, CDR2 YNFKEQ. V lost 0 bases, J lost 6 bases, and 6 bases stayed unmatched. CDR3 sequence: CASSQEMTGGSQPQHF. The CDR3 nucleotides read TGTGCCAGCAGCCAAGAGATGACAGGGGGAAGTCAGCCCCAGCATTTT.

This chain links TRBV4-3 with TRBJ2-2; TRBD1 aligns across 10 bases. This CDR3 comprises 16 residues. Germline values: CDR1 LGHNA, CDR2 YSLEER. Trimming removed 7 bases from V and 6 bases from J; junction bases left unmatched: 11. The CDR3 spells CASTRKDRGRPGELFF. The CDR3 nucleotides are TGCGCCAGCACCCGAAAAGACAGGGGGCGCCCCGGGGAGCTGTTTTTT.

The V and J genes are TRBV5-1 and TRBJ2-1; 10 bases match TRBD2. J lost 0 bases, V lost 4 bases, and 7 bases had no gene match. Germline V gives CDR1 SGHRS, CDR2 YFSETQ. The CDR3 extends over 17 amino acids. CDR3 in amino acids: CASSDAAGGRSYNEQFF. The CDR3 DNA reads TGCGCCAGCAGCGACGCAGCGGGGGGGCGCTCCTACAATGAGCAGTTCTTC. Variable domain in full (rest from reference TRBV5-1 and TRBJ2-1): KAGVTQTPRYLIKTRGQQVTLSCSPISGHRSVSWYQQTPGQGLQFLFEYFSETQRNKGNFPGRFSGRQFSNSRSEMNVSTLELGDSALYLCASSDAAGGRSYNEQFFGPGTRLTVL.

The rearrangement joins TRBV4-1 to TRBJ1-1; D may be TRBD1 (6 bases). The CDR3 has 15 amino acids. Germline V gene data show CDR1 as MGHRA and CDR2 as YSYEKL. Trimming removed 3 bases from V and 0 bases from J, with 11 bases in between. The CDR3 is CASSHGQTLNTEAFF. In DNA, the CDR3 is TGCGCCAGCAGCCATGGACAGACCCTGAACACTGAAGCTTTCTTT.

This chain joins TRBV2 and TRBJ2-3; 12 bases align to TRBD2. V shed 6 bases, J shed 9 bases, and the junction held 10 bases outside the gene matches. The length of the CDR3 is 15 residues. The V gene's germline CDR1 is SNHLY and CDR2 FYNNEI. In nucleotides, the CDR3 is TGTGCCAGCAGGCCGGGACTAGCGGGCTGGGGCACGCAGTATTTT. This encodes CASRPGLAGWGTQYF.

This clone was recorded only once. The chain recombines TRBV7-2 with TRBJ2-3, with 8 bases matching TRBD2. V lost 4 bases to trimming and J lost 10 bases; unmatched junction nucleotides: 7. This CDR3 is built from 13 residues. Germline V gene data show CDR1 as SGHTA and CDR2 as FQGNSA. Here the CDR3 reads CASSYRGGRSQYF. CDR3 nucleotides: TGTGCCAGCAGCTATAGGGGCGGGAGGTCGCAGTATTTT.

This clone has just a few counts. The genes are TRBV28 and TRBJ2-1; 8 bases fit TRBD2. The CDR3 loop spans 15 amino acids. V trimming: 6 bases; J trimming: 7 bases; junction bases outside the gene matches: 11. Germline V lookup: CDR1 MDHEN, CDR2 SYDVKM. The CDR3 here is CASSLPRGGGNEQFF. CDR3 DNA: TGTGCCAGCAGCCTCCCACGGGGGGGAGGGAATGAGCAGTTCTTC.

This clone was picked up many times. The rearrangement uses TRBV28 and TRBJ2-7; 9 positions agree with TRBD1. V lost 5 bases and J lost 5; bases outside the gene matches: 13. This CDR3 region has 16 residues. The V gene's germline CDR1 is MDHEN and CDR2 SYDVKM. The DNA for the CDR3 is TGTGCCAGCAGTACCTACAGACAGGGGGTGAATAACGAGCAGTACTTC. Protein sequence: CASSTYRQGVNNEQYF.

V is TRBV4-2 and J is TRBJ2-5; D gene unclear. Germline V gene sequence: CDR1 LGHNA, CDR2 YNFKEQ. This CDR3 has 13 amino acids. The V gene lost 4 bases and the J gene lost 6 bases, with 12 bases spanning the gap. CDR3 protein: CASSPHSEKTQYF. The CDR3 DNA reads TGTGCCAGCAGCCCCCATTCGGAGAAGACCCAGTACTTC.

CDR3 nucleotide sequence: TGTGCCAGCGTGACTAGCGGGGACACAGATACGCAGTATTTT. Translated: CASVTSGDTDTQYF. The rearrangement links TRBV2 to TRBJ2-3; 11 bases are shared with TRBD2. Germline-derived CDR1 and CDR2 are SNHLY and FYNNEI. Trimming at V came to 8 bases and at J to 2 bases, leaving 3 bases not matched to a gene. The CDR3 is 14 residues long.

The rearrangement joins TRBV5-4 to TRBJ2-7, with TRBD2 matching 7 bases. Trimming at V came to 4 bases and at J to 1 base, leaving 5 bases not matched to a gene. Per germline, CDR1 SGHNT and CDR2 YYREEE (reference sequence). This CDR3 comprises 14 residues. Written as DNA, the CDR3 is TGTGCCAGCAGCACCGGGGGGAGGTCCTACGAGCAGTACTTC. Protein product: CASSTGGRSYEQYF.

This clone came up a few times. The chain is built from TRBV5-1 and TRBJ2-3; TRBD2 matches at 7 bases. The CDR3 covers 16 residues. V dropped 2 bases and J dropped 2; count of bases not matched to a gene: 8. The germline gives CDR1 SGHRS, CDR2 YFSETQ. For the CDR3, the DNA is TGCGCCAGCAGCTTTGGCGCTAGCGGATTCACAGATACGCAGTATTTT. Its translation is CASSFGASGFTDTQYF.

The V and J genes are TRBV4-2 and TRBJ2-5, with 15 bases fitting TRBD2. The CDR3 consists of 16 residues. Losses at the gene ends were 4 bases for V and 3 bases for J; bases not matched to a gene: 3. Germline V lookup: CDR1 LGHNA, CDR2 YNFKEQ. CDR3 in amino acids: CASSPRTSGGEETQYF. As DNA, the CDR3 is TGTGCCAGCAGCCCGCGGACTAGCGGGGGGGAAGAGACCCAGTACTTC.

This clone was seen a handful of times. V is TRBV30 and J is TRBJ1-5; 10 nucleotides align to TRBD1. Unmatched junction bases numbered 6, after V lost 3 bases and J lost 4 bases. Germline lookup yields CDR1 GTSNPN and CDR2 SVGIG (reference sequence). This CDR3 contains 15 residues. The CDR3 region has the DNA TGTGCCTGGAGCCGTGGGGACAGGGGAAATCAGCCCCAGCATTTT. It codes for CAWSRGDRGNQPQHF.

This clone was counted between two and nine times. The chain couples TRBV5-6 to TRBJ1-3, with TRBD1 identical over 7 bases. Trimming at V came to 1 base and at J to 1 base, leaving 5 bases not matched to a gene. Germline CDR1 and CDR2: SGHDT and YYEEEE. The CDR3 has 16 amino acids. The CDR3 here is CASSLRRGPSGNTIYF. The CDR3, as DNA: TGTGCCAGCAGCTTGAGGAGGGGGCCGTCTGGAAACACCATATATTTT.

This chain connects TRBV27 to TRBJ2-7, with 10 bases lining up with TRBD1. Germline V gene lookup returns CDR1 MNHEY and CDR2 SMNVEV (reference sequence). The trim removed 6 bases at V and 3 bases at J, leaving 2 bases unmatched. This CDR3 contains 13 residues. The CDR3 DNA follows: TGTGCCAGCAGGGGACAGGGGTACTACGAGCAGTACTTC. Protein: CASRGQGYYEQYF.